This T cell receptor beta chain came from a study of blood T cell repertoires in COVID-19. The wider study: Whether acute or convalescent, the COVID-19 samples came from the United States, Italy and Spain.

Exposed enrollees had met someone with a PCR-confirmed or clinician-diagnosed COVID-19 case at some point within the 2 weeks before study entry. The CDR3 has 16 amino acids. Germline CDR1 and CDR2: SGHRS and YFSETQ. V lost 1 base and J lost 2; bases outside the gene matches: 7. The repertoire was sequenced with immunoSEQ multiplex PCR; TCRdb's copy has only in-frame clones and lacks some. The sample holds fewer than 250,000 clones, roughly 84% seen once. Sequenced material: PBMCs or T cells enriched from blood (not recorded which). J is TRBJ2-3 and V is TRBV5-1; the match to TRBD2 covers 7 bases. The clonotype originates from a woman aged 30 to 39 who had been exposed to COVID-19. CDR3 bases: TGCGCCAGCAGCTTGCGGGCTAGCGGTATCACAGATACGCAGTATTTT. Encoded protein: CASSLRASGITDTQYF.